Only a few counts were recorded for the clone carrying this TCR beta chain. In the original analysis: Reference gene primer amplification gave estimated nucleated cell counts. Sequenced by immunoSEQ multiplex PCR; TCRdb stores in-frame clones only, minus some. For V, J and clone size, that table is used; D and trimming come from the DNA. The sample holds over 130,000 clones, 88% seen once. These data are taken from a study of blood T cell repertoires in COVID-19. Study-level background: The samples span acute and convalescent COVID-19 from the United States, Italy and Spain. Sources were T cells, B-cell-depleted T cells, or PBMCs; the material itself was cDNA or gDNA.

V shed 6 bases and J shed 4 bases, with 15 bases lying between them. The CDR3 has 13 amino acids. Germline V gene sequence: CDR1 SQVTM, CDR2 ANQGSEA. This chain links TRBV29-1 with TRBJ2-5, with D perhaps TRBD1 (5 bases). Sequencing was carried out using peripheral blood. This TCR was sampled from a man aged 55 to 70 with active or convalescent COVID-19. CDR3: CSVAGHSLETQYF. As DNA, the CDR3 is TGCAGCGTGGCTGGACACTCTTTAGAGACCCAGTACTTC.